This is a list of T cell receptor beta chains from one sample in a study of control samples from healthy donors and cancer patients. Sequencing was performed with immunoSEQ multiplex PCR; in TCRdb, only in-frame clones are kept and a portion is missing. The sample includes about 120,000 clones, roughly 88% of them seen just once. The sequencing sample was made of blood. Every receptor here comes from a middle-aged man in good health. The CDR3 runs from the conserved cysteine through the conserved F or W. Fields, in order: clone size, V gene, D gene, J gene, CDR3 DNA, CDR3 protein. A D gene is named only where the DNA matches it firmly. Clone sizes are given selectively: once, few, many, or a class where the clone is expanded.

>.|TRBV5-1|.|TRBJ2-7
TGCGCCAGCAGCTTCGGGCAGGGGATATACGAGCAGTACTTC
CASSFGQGIYEQYF
>once|TRBV30|.|TRBJ2-5
TGTGCCTGGAATTTCGGACAACAAGAGACCCAGTACTTC
CAWNFGQQETQYF
>.|TRBV11-3|.|TRBJ2-7
TGTGCCAGCAGCTTAGCCGAAGAGGGAGGGCAGTACTTC
CASSLAEEGGQYF
>.|TRBV30|TRBD1|TRBJ1-6
TGTGCCTGGAGTGGCCCGACAGGGCTGGGCTCACCCCTCCACTTT
CAWSGPTGLGSPLHF
>.|TRBV15|.|TRBJ1-1
TGTGCCACCAGCAGAGAGGGACCATGGGCTGAAGCTTTCTTT
CATSREGPWAEAFF
>.|TRBV19|.|TRBJ2-4
TGTGCCAGTAGTATAATAGGGACAATGGGTAAAAACATTCAGTACTTC
CASSIIGTMGKNIQYF
>.|TRBV30|.|TRBJ1-4
TGTGCCTGGAGTAATCAGGCCGGTAAAGGAAAACTGTTTTTT
CAWSNQAGKGKLFF
>.|TRBV11-2|TRBD2|TRBJ2-3
TGTGCCAGCAGCTTATTGACTAGCGGGGGGGCAGTGGATACGCAGTATTTT
CASSLLTSGGAVDTQYF
>.|TRBV28|.|TRBJ1-6
TGTGCCAGCAGTCCGGGGCAGAGTCATTCACCCCTCCACTTT
CASSPGQSHSPLHF
>.|TRBV28|.|TRBJ1-4
TGTGCCAGCAGTTCCTTATGGGCCGGGGAAAAACTGTTTTTT
CASSSLWAGEKLFF
>.|TRBV10-2|.|TRBJ2-3
TGCGCCAGCGGTGCCCCGGGGGAGGCCACAGATACGCAGTATTTT
CASGAPGEATDTQYF
>.|TRBV13|TRBD1|TRBJ2-2
TGTGCCAGCAGCCCGGACAGGGTGATCACCGGGGAGCTGTTTTTT
CASSPDRVITGELFF
>.|TRBV29-1|.|TRBJ1-1
TGCAGCGGTTGTAAGGAGAACACTGAAGCTTTCTTT
CSGCKENTEAFF
>.|TRBV21-1|.|TRBJ1-2
TGTGCCAGCAGCAAAGCGCTTTGGCAGGGCCACTCTGGCTACACCTTC
CASSKALWQGHSGYTF
>few|TRBV27|.|TRBJ1-6
TGTGCCAGCAGTTTAGGCGTTCGGACAGAATCACCCCTCCACTTT
CASSLGVRTESPLHF
>.|TRBV5-1|.|TRBJ2-1
TGCGCCAGCAGCTTGACCACCAATGAGCAGTTCTTC
CASSLTTNEQFF
>.|TRBV2|.|TRBJ2-4
TGTGCCAGCAGTGATAATGAAGGAAACATTCAGTACTTC
CASSDNEGNIQYF
>.|TRBV6-4|TRBD2|TRBJ2-2
TGTGCCAGCAGAGTGACTAGCGGGGTTCTTTCCGGGGAGCTGTTTTTT
CASRVTSGVLSGELFF
>.|TRBV2|.|TRBJ1-5
TGTGCCAGCATGAGCGATAGCAATCAGCCCCAGCATTTT
CASMSDSNQPQHF
>.|TRBV25-1|.|TRBJ2-3
TGTGCCAGCAGTGCCTCCGGGCCCCGCACAGATACGCAGTATTTT
CASSASGPRTDTQYF
>few|TRBV30|.|TRBJ1-3
TGTGCCTGGAGACAGGGCTATACTGGAAACACCATATATTTT
CAWRQGYTGNTIYF
>.|TRBV7-9|.|TRBJ2-3
TGTGCCAGCAGCTCCCCCATGACGGGGGCCACAGATACGCAGTATTTT
CASSSPMTGATDTQYF
>.|TRBV2|.|TRBJ2-1
TGTGCCAGCCTACAGGCCGAGCAGTTCTTC
CASLQAEQFF